The 2 T cell receptor beta chains given below trace back to one sample, sequenced in a study of T cell repertoires in cytomegalovirus infection (dated by TCRdb to between 2017 and 2020). Sequencing used an Illumina HiSeq 1500. The public sequencing data were trimmed at Q25 with fastp and processed into clonotypes with MiXCR by TCRdb, which kept only in-frame beta chains. Every entry covers one CDR3 protein and lists the most common genes and DNA from its rows. This sample has about 570,000 distinct CDR3 sequences in its table, and about 40% of those were observed once. The ten largest make up 48% of the sample. These receptors' antigens are unknown. The treatment or condition label of this sample denotes: in vitro stimulation with specific CMV peptide epitopes to enrich CMV-specific T cells. Sequences were derived from cultured PBMCs, sampled from culture after CMV antigen stimulation. The receptors come from a human donor in good health (CMV status not recorded). Some clones in this sample may be carry-over from other donors' samples.

This chain uses TRBV19 with TRBJ2-7; 15 nucleotides line up with TRBD2. The germline gives CDR1 LNHDA, CDR2 SQIVND (reference sequence). The trim removed 9 bases at V and 4 bases at J, leaving 10 bases unmatched. This CDR3 spans 16 amino acids. The CDR3: CASRSGLAGGGYEQYF. The CDR3 DNA sequence: TGTGCCAGCCGATCGGGACTAGCGGGAGGAGGATACGAGCAGTACTTC.

V usage is TRBV6-1 and J usage is TRBJ1-5; D unclear. V was clipped by 5 bases and J by 5 bases, with 10 bases between them. This CDR3 spans 13 amino acids. Germline-derived CDR1 and CDR2 are MNHNS and SASEGT. The CDR3 nucleotides are TGTGCCAGCAGTTTTCAGGAGTATCAGCCCCAGCATTTT. Translating gives CASSFQEYQPQHF.